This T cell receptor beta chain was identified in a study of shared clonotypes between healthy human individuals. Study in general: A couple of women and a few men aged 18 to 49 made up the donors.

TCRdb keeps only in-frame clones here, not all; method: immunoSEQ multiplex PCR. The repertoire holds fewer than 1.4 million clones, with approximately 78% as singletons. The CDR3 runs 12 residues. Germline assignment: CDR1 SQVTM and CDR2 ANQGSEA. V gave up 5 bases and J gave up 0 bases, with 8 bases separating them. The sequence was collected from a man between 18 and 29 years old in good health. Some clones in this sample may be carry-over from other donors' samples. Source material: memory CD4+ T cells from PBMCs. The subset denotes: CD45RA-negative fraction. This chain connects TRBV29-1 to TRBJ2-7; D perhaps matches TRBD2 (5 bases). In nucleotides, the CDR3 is TGCAGCGTTTCGGGGAGCTCCTACGAGCAGTACTTC. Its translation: CSVSGSSYEQYF.